This T cell receptor beta chain was identified during a study of T cell responses to AZD1222 COVID-19 vaccine. Notes on this clone: The antigen remains unidentified.

Produced via immunoSEQ multiplex PCR; TCRdb's table is partial and in-frame only. The sample lists around 120,000 clones, around 89% seen once, with roughly 6.9% in the top ten. The V end lost 3 bases, the J end lost 3 bases, and 9 bases lay between the germline ends. The germline CDR1 and CDR2 sequences are SGHVS and FQNEAQ. The CDR3 extends over 14 amino acids. Study-level results: Baseline antibody screening turned up just five to seven seropositive AZD1222 recipients. Repertoires were sampled only after the peak T cell response.

Pooling covered second doses at about 4 or about 12 weeks. The source is an adult who received the AZD1222 COVID-19 vaccine. The sequences come from peripheral blood, collected 28 days after the second AZD1222 dose. The rearrangement uses TRBV7-8 and TRBJ1-5, with D unresolved. CDR3 nucleotides: TGTGCCAGCAGCTTCGGCAGCTTCAATCAGCCCCAGCATTTT. This codes for CASSFGSFNQPQHF.